These T cell receptor beta chains were read from a single sample in a study of blood T cell repertoires in COVID-19. Sequencing was performed with immunoSEQ multiplex PCR; in TCRdb, only in-frame clones are kept and a portion is missing. The table includes around 97,000 clones, more than 85% detected once. Source material: peripheral blood. These receptors all come from a human donor in a cohort sampled during active COVID-19. CDR3s include the opening cysteine and the closing phenylalanine or tryptophan. Fields, in order: J gene, V gene, CDR3 protein.

TRBJ1-2,TRBV6-5,CASSYRSGRNNYGYTF
TRBJ2-2,TRBV9,CASSVPDPSGGAGTGELFF
TRBJ1-5,TRBV9,CASSVEVGGSNQPQHF
TRBJ2-7,TRBV9,CASSAPGGPVDEQYF
TRBJ2-2,TRBV12-1,CASGERDAGELFF
TRBJ1-5,TRBV28,CASSALKTGGQPQHF
TRBJ2-7,TRBV27,CASSKPQGLGGYEQYF
TRBJ2-1,TRBV7-9,CASSSLAGERYNEQFF
TRBJ1-1,TRBV27,CASRKTGGGTEAFF
TRBJ2-7,TRBV5-1,CASSPPDSYEQYF
TRBJ2-2,TRBV4-2,CASSQEPGQGDTGELFF
TRBJ2-7,TRBV7-2,CASSPTWDRAYEQYF
TRBJ1-2,TRBV3-1/TRBV3-2,CASSQVETGVLGYGYTF
TRBJ2-7,TRBV2,CASSRDSSYEQYF
TRBJ2-1,TRBV28,CASSSGLAINEQFF
TRBJ2-1,TRBV7-8,CASSSLTGTRLLLYNEQFF
TRBJ2-2,TRBV5-1,CASSLPTSGGPHTGELFF
TRBJ1-1,TRBV5-1,CASSLGSGAGAFF
TRBJ2-4,TRBV2,CASSEGPGTGSSNIQYF
TRBJ1-2,TRBV5-4,CASSKSLTGGLKGYTF
TRBJ1-3,TRBV6-5,CASSRGQYSGNTIYF
TRBJ2-7,TRBV2,CASSVPLGTVYEQYF
TRBJ2-3,TRBV2,CASRKYSGSNTDTQYF
TRBJ1-4,TRBV28,CASSLGRDNEKLFF
TRBJ2-3,TRBV20-1,CSASRASGGFTDTQYF
TRBJ2-2,TRBV19,CASSTHRVGTGELFF
TRBJ2-7,TRBV18,CASSARTGYYEQYF
TRBJ1-6,TRBV27,CASGYRERNSPLHF
TRBJ2-4,TRBV5-4,CASSPQGASKNIQYF
TRBJ2-7,TRBV10-3,CAISESGGQGTYEQYF
TRBJ2-2,TRBV4-1,CASTFRDTNTGELFF
TRBJ2-5,TRBV11-3,CASSLSWTEEETQYF
TRBJ2-7,TRBV6-5,CASRTGQGREQYF
TRBJ2-7,TRBV2,CASSEAKKGLGTYEQYF
TRBJ1-6,TRBV24-1,CATSDFWLLIDSSYNSPLHF
TRBJ2-3,TRBV12-3/TRBV12-4,CASKDRGDTQYF
TRBJ2-2,TRBV11-3,CASSPLGDRELFF
TRBJ1-6,TRBV23-1,CASSSQPSDRVGSPLHF
TRBJ2-2,TRBV21-1,CASSKRDPPTGELFF
TRBJ1-1,TRBV2,CASSPGTGGVDTEAFF
TRBJ1-4,TRBV5-4,CASSLHRQQGNEKLFF
TRBJ2-3,TRBV9,CASSVGIEVATDTQYF
TRBJ2-2,TRBV6-5,CASSYSGGPLTGELFF
TRBJ1-2,TRBV5-1,CASSLGTADGYTF
TRBJ1-1,TRBV7-6,CASTVSLNTEAFF
TRBJ2-3,TRBV19,CASRVEGTDTQYF
TRBJ1-2,TRBV7-9,CASSLADRIFYGYTF
TRBJ2-5,TRBV12-3/TRBV12-4,CASSKRDLETQYF
TRBJ2-2,TRBV28,CASKFSGNTGELFF
TRBJ2-1,TRBV21-1,CASSKGDRSNNEQFF
TRBJ2-7,TRBV5-4,CASSVGDNYEQYF
TRBJ1-2,TRBV27,CASSFGSSNYGYTF
TRBJ2-7,TRBV7-9,CASSFPSGSNHYEQYF